The text below deals with one T cell receptor beta chain. No count is recorded, yet this clonotype rates as medium-sized (0.01 to 0.1%) from its frequency. There is no known antigen for this receptor. TCRdb shows the sequencer as Illumina MiSeq. TCRdb reprocessed the reads, reporting each CDR3 protein sequence once and no DNA. This sample's table carries approximately 400 distinct CDR3 sequences. Roughly half of the sample rests with the top ten. CDR1 and CDR2 are drawn from the germline V gene: SGHTA, FQGTGA. Counted from cysteine to phenylalanine, this CDR3 has 14 amino acids. The entry carries no DNA sequence. These data belong to a study of diagnostic markers for celiac disease (dated by TCRdb to the early 2020s).

The sequence joins TRBV7-3 to TRBJ2-4; no DNA is available, so the TRBD2 call from TCRdb remains unchecked. Specimen: either unsorted cells or a sorted T cell fraction (not recorded which). The receptor's source is a human donor. This table probably holds off-target reads from a library built for another chain. This receptor has the CDR3 CASSLGGSQNIQYF.